The next 27 T cell receptor beta chains were all read from a single sample in a study of T cell responses to AZD1222 COVID-19 vaccine. Repertoires were generated with immunoSEQ multiplex PCR, while TCRdb's copy carries only in-frame clones and drops some. The table has roughly 120,000 clones, 88% seen once. Sequencing was performed on peripheral blood, taken 28 days after the second AZD1222 dose. These TCRs come from an adult who received the AZD1222 COVID-19 vaccine.

As concerns this clone: An end of the junction does not agree with germline; a read error may underlie this. The genes are TRBV2 and TRBJ2-7, with 8 bases that match TRBD2. This CDR3 is 15 amino acids long. Per the germline V gene, CDR1 is SNHLY and CDR2 is FYNNEI. The CDR3 bases are TGTGCCAACAGTCCGACGGGAGGGGACGCCTACGAGCAGTACTTC. This codes for CANSPTGGDAYEQYF.

The J gene is TRBJ1-2, the V gene TRBV10-3; 10 bases are shared with TRBD1. CDR1 and CDR2 (germline): ENHRY, SYGVKD. CDR3 length equals 14 residues. V shed 5 bases, J shed 7 bases, and the junction held 7 bases outside the gene matches. The CDR3 DNA sequence: TGTGCCATCAGTACGACCGGGACAGGGGTTGGCTACACCTTC. Encoded protein: CAISTTGTGVGYTF.

The V call is TRBV7-6, the J call TRBJ1-1; 10 nucleotides line up with TRBD1. Germline CDR1 is SGHVS and CDR2 is FNYEAQ. The CDR3 length is 15 residues. With V trimmed by 3 bases and J by 3 bases, 4 bases remained unmatched. The CDR3 sequence is CASSFSGQGDTEAFF. In DNA form, the CDR3 reads TGTGCCAGCAGCTTCTCTGGACAGGGGGACACTGAAGCTTTCTTT. Filled out from reference TRBV7-6 and TRBJ1-1, the complete variable domain reads GAGVSQSPRYKVTKRGQDVALRCDPISGHVSLYWYRQALGQGPEFLTYFNYEAQQDKSGLPNDRFSAERPEGSISTLTIQRTEQRDSAMYRCASSFSGQGDTEAFFGQGTRLTVV.

The chain is built from TRBV11-2 and TRBJ1-1; D perhaps matches TRBD1 (5 bases). Looked up from germline, CDR1 is SGHAT and CDR2 is FQNNGV. With 0 bases removed from V and 3 bases from J, the gap between germline ends came to 11 bases. The CDR3 totals 15 residues. CDR3 in DNA: TGTGCCAGCAGCTTAGAGGGAGGGGCCCACACTGAAGCTTTCTTT. Protein sequence: CASSLEGGAHTEAFF.

The V call is TRBV30, the J call TRBJ1-4; 9 bases agree with TRBD1. This CDR3 is 15 amino acids long. Per germline, CDR1 GTSNPN and CDR2 SVGIG (reference sequence). With 2 bases clipped from V and 3 bases from J, the junction kept 4 bases outside the gene matches. The DNA for the CDR3 is TGTGCCTGGAGTCAAAGGACAGGGGCTAATGAAAAACTGTTTTTT. Translating gives CAWSQRTGANEKLFF.

This sequence joins TRBV2 and TRBJ1-5, with D hard to call. Trimming removed 6 bases from V and 8 bases from J, with 14 bases in between. Germline-derived CDR1 and CDR2 are SNHLY and FYNNEI. The CDR3 has 13 amino acids. The CDR3 is CASRPTDWEPQHF. The CDR3 DNA follows: TGTGCCAGCAGACCCACAGATTGGGAGCCCCAGCATTTT.

This clone was seen more than once but under ten times. This chain joins TRBV2 and TRBJ2-7, with a tentative D call TRBD2 (6 bases). V lost 7 bases and J 3 bases, leaving 13 bases between the germline ends. This CDR3 is built from 13 residues. Germline V CDR1 and CDR2: SNHLY, FYNNEI. The CDR3 DNA sequence: TGTGCCAGCAAGCACTCCGGGAGCTACGAGCAGTACTTC. This encodes CASKHSGSYEQYF.

This clone was seen only once. This chain uses TRBV9 with TRBJ2-3, with 12 bases matching TRBD2. Germline V lookup: CDR1 SGDLS, CDR2 YYNGEE. Losses at the gene ends were 3 bases for V and 0 bases for J; bases not matched to a gene: 2. This CDR3 has 16 amino acids. CDR3 sequence: CASSAGTSGSTDTQYF. The CDR3 bases are TGTGCCAGCAGCGCCGGGACTAGCGGGAGCACAGATACGCAGTATTTT. The whole variable domain, remainder taken from reference TRBV9 and TRBJ2-3, is DSGVTQTPKHLITATGQRVTLRCSPRSGDLSVYWYQQSLDQGLQFLIQYYNGEERAKGNILERFSAQQFPDLHSELNLSSLELGDSALYFCASSAGTSGSTDTQYFGPGTRLTVL.

V gene TRBV7-2 combines with J gene TRBJ2-3; D is ambiguous. The CDR3 extends over 12 amino acids. The V and J ends lost 5 bases and 8 bases respectively, with 11 bases between them. Germline CDR1 and CDR2: SGHTA and FQGNSA. The CDR3 DNA reads as TGTGCCAGCAGCCGAAGTGTGGGTACGCAGTATTTT. Its protein is CASSRSVGTQYF.

The chain carries TRBV23-1 and TRBJ2-7, with a weak D call TRBD1 (6 bases). TRBV23-1 is known as an ORF, though its function is uncertain. The CDR3 is 11 amino acids. The V end lost 3 bases, the J end lost 7 bases, and 7 bases lay between the germline ends. The CDR3 nucleotides read TGCGCCAGCAGTCAGGGGACAGAGCAGTACTTC. Protein sequence: CASSQGTEQYF.

The chain joins TRBV10-3 to TRBJ2-5; D is unclear. Germline V gene lookup returns CDR1 ENHRY and CDR2 SYGVKD. V dropped 4 bases and J dropped 5 bases, with 11 bases sitting between them. This CDR3 has 13 amino acids. The CDR3 sequence is CAISVGNGETQYF. CDR3 coding DNA: TGTGCCATCAGTGTGGGGAACGGGGAGACCCAGTACTTC.

The chain has TRBV13 and TRBJ2-2; 11 bases fit TRBD2. The CDR3 has 16 amino acids. V gave up 2 bases and J gave up 12 bases; unmatched junction bases: 11. Germline loops: CDR1 PRHDT, CDR2 FYEKMQ (reference sequence). CDR3 DNA: TGTGCCAGCAGCTTAAGGTCTAGCGGGGGGATGGCGAAGCTGTTTTTT. Protein product: CASSLRSSGGMAKLFF.

The chain joins TRBV3-1 (or the pseudogene TRBV3-2) to TRBJ2-7; 8 nucleotides line up with TRBD2. V shed 5 bases, J shed 3 bases, and the junction held 3 bases outside the gene matches. Germline CDR1 is LGHDT and CDR2 is YNNKEL (reference sequence). The CDR3 has 13 residues. This CDR3 is CASSAGTSYEQYF. The DNA for the CDR3 is TGTGCCAGCAGCGCCGGGACTAGCTACGAGCAGTACTTC.

The table lists this clone with a count of one. This chain uses TRBV5-6 with TRBJ2-5, with a possible D match to TRBD1 (6 bases). The length of the CDR3 is 13 residues. V was pared by 5 bases and J by 4 bases, with 12 bases between. Germline V gene sequence: CDR1 SGHDT, CDR2 YYEEEE. CDR3 bases: TGTGCCAGCAGACTTACAGGGAGAGAGACCCAGTACTTC. Translated, it gives CASRLTGRETQYF.

J is TRBJ1-1 and V is TRBV11-2, with a tentative D call TRBD1 (5 bases). Germline values: CDR1 SGHAT, CDR2 FQNNGV. This CDR3 spans 12 amino acids. V was trimmed by 1 base and J by 7 bases, leaving 7 bases between them. The CDR3 DNA sequence: TGTGCCAGCAGCTTAGGGGGGGTTGAAGCTTTCTTT. Translation gives CASSLGGVEAFF.

The rearrangement joins TRBV7-9 to TRBJ1-5; weak D call: TRBD1 (5 bases). This CDR3 has 19 residues. Germline CDR1 SEHNR, CDR2 FQNEAQ (reference sequence). V gave up 3 bases and J gave up 3 bases, with 24 bases separating them. The CDR3 is CASSFSSGRQNVLNQPQHF. The CDR3 region has the DNA TGTGCCAGCAGCTTCTCCTCGGGACGGCAGAACGTGCTCAATCAGCCCCAGCATTTT.

The chain employs TRBV15 and TRBJ1-1; D is uncertain. The length of the CDR3 is 13 residues. Germline V lookup: CDR1 LNHNV, CDR2 YYDKDF (reference sequence). The V and J ends lost 2 bases and 0 bases respectively, with 4 bases between them. The CDR3 bases are TGTGCCACCAGCAGAAATATGAACACTGAAGCTTTCTTT. Translated: CATSRNMNTEAFF.

The chain is built from TRBV5-1 and TRBJ2-6; 9 bases agree with TRBD1. CDR1 and CDR2 from the germline V gene are SGHRS and YFSETQ. V shed 1 base, J shed 0 bases, and the junction held 2 bases outside the gene matches. The CDR3 spans 17 residues. The CDR3 bases are TGCGCCAGCAGCTTGATGGACAGGGGCTCTGGGGCCAACGTCCTGACTTTC. It translates to CASSLMDRGSGANVLTF.

This sequence joins TRBV11-2 and TRBJ2-7, with 10 bases identical to TRBD1. The CDR3 totals 15 residues. The ends lost 5 bases at V and 1 base at J; junction bases unmatched: 5. CDR1 is SGHAT and CDR2 is FQNNGV in the germline V gene. The CDR3 coding sequence is TGTGCCAGCAGCCACCGGGACAGGGGATCCTACGAGCAGTACTTC. It codes for CASSHRDRGSYEQYF.

A single count supports this clone. The genes are TRBV4-2 and TRBJ2-3; D not resolved. Trimming removed 0 bases from V and 4 bases from J, with 2 bases in between. This CDR3 has 12 residues. Germline V CDR1 and CDR2: LGHNA, YNFKEQ. The CDR3 reads CASSQEADTQYF. The CDR3 DNA sequence: TGTGCCAGCAGCCAAGAAGCAGATACGCAGTATTTT.

The chain uses TRBV30 and TRBJ1-1, with D possibly matching TRBD1 (5 bases). CDR1 and CDR2 from the germline V gene are GTSNPN and SVGIG (reference sequence). This CDR3 region has 15 residues. V was pared by 3 bases and J by 4 bases, with 18 bases between. This CDR3 reads CAWSRFRVRATEAFF. The CDR3 region has the DNA TGTGCCTGGAGCCGTTTCAGGGTCAGGGCCACTGAAGCTTTCTTT.

The rearrangement uses TRBV6-2 or TRBV6-3 and TRBJ2-7, with 10 bases that match TRBD2. The germline gives CDR1 MNHEY, CDR2 SVGEGT. With V trimmed by 2 bases and J by 3 bases, 7 bases remained unmatched. The CDR3 runs to 16 residues. CDR3 sequence: CASSYQGLAGDYEQYF. CDR3 coding DNA: TGTGCCAGCAGTTACCAGGGTCTAGCGGGGGACTACGAGCAGTACTTC.

V is TRBV6-2 or TRBV6-3 and J is TRBJ2-7; unclear D gene. The CDR3 runs to 13 residues. Germline V gene sequence: CDR1 MNHEY, CDR2 SVGEGT. Deletions cut 0 bases from V and 7 bases from J, with 10 bases between. CDR3 sequence reads: CASSYSINREQYF. The CDR3 region has the DNA TGTGCCAGCAGTTACTCGATCAACCGGGAGCAGTACTTC.

This clone was seen once. The rearrangement uses TRBV5-1 and TRBJ1-1, with D possibly TRBD1 on 5 matching bases. This CDR3 is built from 15 residues. Per the germline V gene, CDR1 is SGHRS and CDR2 is YFSETQ. V was pared by 3 bases and J by 1 base, with 13 bases between. The CDR3, as DNA: TGCGCCAGCAGCTACGCGGGGCAGGGGAACACTGAAGCTTTCTTT. This sequence encodes CASSYAGQGNTEAFF.

The chain joins TRBV4-3 to TRBJ2-1; TRBD2 aligns across 9 bases. The CDR3 totals 17 residues. In germline, CDR1 is LGHNA, CDR2 YSLEER. V gave up 4 bases and J gave up 7 bases; unmatched junction bases: 14. The CDR3 loop reads CASSLTARGGGVNEQFF. CDR3 bases: TGCGCCAGCAGCCTGACGGCCCGTGGCGGGGGGGTGAATGAGCAGTTCTTC.

This clone occurred once. The chain combines TRBV7-8 with TRBJ2-1; 7 bases are a match to TRBD1. Germline lookup yields CDR1 SGHVS and CDR2 FQNEAQ. The CDR3 covers 16 residues. Trimming cost V 5 bases and J 2 bases; bases outside gene matches: 9. The CDR3 here is CASSPARDRPYNEQFF. In DNA form, the CDR3 reads TGTGCCAGCAGCCCCGCCCGGGACAGACCCTACAATGAGCAGTTCTTC.

The CDR3 loop is CSVEWDYEQYF. The CDR3 DNA follows: TGCAGCGTTGAATGGGACTACGAGCAGTACTTC. The chain has TRBV29-1 and TRBJ2-7; D not resolved. V was pared by 2 bases and J by 3 bases, with 5 bases between. This CDR3 spans 11 amino acids. Germline CDR1 is SQVTM and CDR2 is ANQGSEA.